The present entry profiles one TCR beta chain with its context. Its target is unknown. This specimen comes from a study of T-cell memory formation after mild COVID-19. Germline assignment: CDR1 SQVTM and CDR2 ANQGSEA. The CDR3 length is 12 residues. Trimming took 5 bases from V and 6 from J, leaving 13 bases between them. A 5'RACE reaction primed in the constant segment made cDNA libraries of TCR alpha and TCR beta, and these carried sample barcodes and UMIs. TCRdb independently ran MiXCR on the 5' RACE reads; one entry per CDR3 protein. The table shows roughly 86,000 distinct CDR3 sequences, with around 16% occurring only once. Broader study findings: CD4+ contracting clones lay mainly in CM and EM, CD8+ ones in EMRA. The study detected some responding clones in pre-infection memory, suggesting cross-reactive memory joined. Among clones peaking at day 37 in the second wave, SARS-CoV-2 specificity remained unconfirmed.

The chain carries TRBV29-1 and TRBJ1-2, with D possibly TRBD1 on 6 matching bases. The sample taken for sequencing was PBMCs or a T cell subset sorted from them (not recorded which). The TCR was taken from a man in his late teens or twenties who had mild COVID-19 (a few samples of this study predate the infection). Cell type and time point are not known. Here the CDR3 reads CSVTYRENGYTF. DNA for the CDR3: TGCAGCGTTACGTACAGGGAAAATGGCTACACCTTC.